These 13 T cell receptor beta chains were sequenced from one sample in a study of T-cell reconstitution after alpha-beta-depleted transplantation in children. A library of TCRbeta sequences, prepared with unique molecular identifiers, was generated. From the PCR reads, TCRdb called clonotypes with MiXCR, one entry per CDR3 protein. The sample has hundreds of thousands of distinct CDR3 sequences, over 10% seen once. This material consisted of PBMCs, mostly from graft donor cells, taken 360 days after TCRalphabeta/CD19-depleted stem cell transplant. These receptors came from a male patient under 18 who had a stem cell transplant for acute myeloid leukemia, so the T cells may come from the graft donor.

This clonotype was picked up many times. This CDR3 is CASSFVAQLEQFF. The CDR3 DNA reads as TGTGCCAGCAGTTTCGTGGCACAGCTAGAGCAGTTCTTC. The rearrangement links TRBV12-3 or TRBV12-4 to TRBJ2-1, with D unresolved. CDR3 length: 13 amino acids. V gave up 3 bases and J gave up 10 bases, with 13 bases separating them.

The CDR3 reads CASSHPKGRGEQYF. CDR3 nucleotides: TGCGCCAGCAGCCACCCGAAGGGCAGGGGCGAGCAGTACTTC. The chain links TRBV5-1 to TRBJ2-7; D possibly corresponds to TRBD1 (6 bases). V was pared by 4 bases and J by 6 bases, with 17 bases between. CDR1 is SGHRS, CDR2 YFSETQ, per germline. The CDR3 extends over 14 amino acids.

This clonotype was observed at least ten times. The chain recombines TRBV11-1 with TRBJ2-4; the match to TRBD2 covers 14 bases. CDR3 length equals 20 residues. Germline V gives CDR1 SGHAT, CDR2 FQDESV (reference sequence). V shed 0 bases, J shed 0 bases, and the junction held 7 bases outside the gene matches. The CDR3 here is CASSLAGTSGSRVAKNIQYF. CDR3 nucleotide sequence: TGTGCCAGCAGCTTAGCTGGGACTAGCGGGAGCCGGGTAGCCAAAAACATTCAGTACTTC.

V and J are TRBV5-1 and TRBJ2-7, with unresolved D. Germline V gives CDR1 SGHRS, CDR2 YFSETQ. This CDR3 has 14 amino acids. The V end was cut by 1 base, the J end by 6 bases, with 14 bases between. The chain's CDR3 is CASSLNNLKSEQYF. The CDR3 DNA sequence: TGCGCCAGCAGCTTGAATAACCTAAAGAGCGAGCAGTACTTC.

This clonotype was counted many times. V is TRBV10-3 and J is TRBJ1-1; TRBD1 is a possible D gene (6 bases). This CDR3 is built from 16 residues. V dropped 3 bases and J dropped 4 bases, with 18 bases sitting between them. Per germline, CDR1 ENHRY and CDR2 SYGVKD. CDR3 in DNA: TGTGCCATCAGTGACTACGGGGGGCGCGGAAGCACTGAAGCTTTCTTT. Its protein product is CAISDYGGRGSTEAFF.

J is TRBJ2-5 and V is TRBV29-1; D unresolved. CDR3 length equals 11 residues. V was pared by 5 bases and J by 5 bases, with 9 bases between. Germline CDR1 is SQVTM and CDR2 is ANQGSEA. DNA of the CDR3: TGCAGCGTTTCCCGTGTGGAGACCCAGTACTTC. It codes for CSVSRVETQYF. The full variable domain, its missing parts supplied by reference TRBV29-1 and TRBJ2-5, is SAVISQKPSRDICQRGTSLTIQCQVDSQVTMMFWYRQQPGQSLTLIATANQGSEATYESGFVIDKFPISRPNLTFSTLTVSNMSPEDSSIYLCSVSRVETQYFGPGTRLLVL.

This chain joins TRBV28 and TRBJ1-5, with 7 bases fitting TRBD1. Unmatched junction bases numbered 15, after V lost 6 bases and J lost 1 base. Germline V CDR1 and CDR2: MDHEN, SYDVKM. This CDR3 has 18 amino acids. The CDR3 loop reads CASSIPGQTIYSNQPQHF. CDR3 nucleotides: TGTGCCAGCAGCATCCCGGGACAGACGATCTACAGCAATCAGCCCCAGCATTTT.

This clonotype was observed a few times. The rearrangement uses TRBV19 and TRBJ1-5; the D is unclear. Looked up from germline, CDR1 is LNHDA and CDR2 is SQIVND (reference sequence). CDR3 length equals 13 residues. Trimming shortened V by 3 bases and J by 4 bases, and 7 bases separated the two germline ends. For the CDR3, the DNA is TGTGCCAGTAGTATGAGGCAAAATCAGCCCCAGCATTTT. It specifies CASSMRQNQPQHF. Looking up the rest from reference TRBV19 and TRBJ1-5 gives the full variable domain: DGGITQSPKYLFRKEGQNVTLSCEQNLNHDAMYWYRQDPGQGLRLIYYSQIVNDFQKGDIAEGYSVSREKKESFPLTVTSAQKNPTAFYLCASSMRQNQPQHFGDGTRLSIL.

This clonotype was counted a few times. The chain joins TRBV20-1 to TRBJ2-5; no reliable D call. Germline CDR1 is DFQATT and CDR2 is SNEGSKA (reference sequence). CDR3 length: 12 amino acids. Between the trimmed V and J ends, which lost 4 bases and 4 bases, there was a span of 10 bases. The DNA of the CDR3 is TGCAGTGCTACAAATCCAGGAGAGACCCAGTACTTC. Translating it yields CSATNPGETQYF.

This clonotype was observed at least ten times. CDR3 loop: CASSPVKGGTGELFF. In nucleotides, the CDR3 is TGTGCCAGCAGCCCTGTCAAGGGGGGCACCGGGGAGCTGTTTTTT. The V gene is TRBV6-1, the J gene TRBJ2-2, with D tentatively TRBD1 or TRBD2 (6 bases each). Trimming shortened V by 6 bases and J by 4 bases, and 15 bases separated the two germline ends. The CDR3 extends over 15 amino acids. Per the germline V gene, CDR1 is MNHNS and CDR2 is SASEGT.

This chain joins TRBV2 and TRBJ2-7; D perhaps matches TRBD2 (5 bases). Per germline, CDR1 SNHLY and CDR2 FYNNEI. This CDR3 has 18 amino acids. V dropped 0 bases and J dropped 0 bases, with 18 bases sitting between them. Here the CDR3 DNA reads TGTGCCAGCAGTGAAGCGATGAGGAAAAGCGGTAGCTCCTACGAGCAGTACTTC. Its protein product is CASSEAMRKSGSSYEQYF.

This clonotype was counted a few times. This sequence joins TRBV7-2 and TRBJ2-1; unclear D gene. From germline, CDR1 is SGHTA and CDR2 FQGNSA. The V gene lost 7 bases and the J gene lost 8 bases, with 18 bases spanning the gap. The CDR3 spans 14 residues. CDR3 protein: CASTSSYVADEQFF. The CDR3 bases are TGTGCCAGCACCTCGTCTTACGTAGCCGATGAGCAGTTCTTC.

A single count supports this clonotype. The rearrangement uses TRBV4-3 and TRBJ2-7; 7 nucleotides align to TRBD1. Germline trimming cut 0 bases from V and 3 bases from J; bases unmatched to any gene: 11. This CDR3 has 17 residues. Germline values: CDR1 LGHNA, CDR2 YSLEER. CDR3 in amino acids: CASSQEPGQCLSYEQYF. In DNA, the CDR3 is TGCGCCAGCAGCCAAGAACCGGGACAGTGCCTCAGCTACGAGCAGTACTTC.